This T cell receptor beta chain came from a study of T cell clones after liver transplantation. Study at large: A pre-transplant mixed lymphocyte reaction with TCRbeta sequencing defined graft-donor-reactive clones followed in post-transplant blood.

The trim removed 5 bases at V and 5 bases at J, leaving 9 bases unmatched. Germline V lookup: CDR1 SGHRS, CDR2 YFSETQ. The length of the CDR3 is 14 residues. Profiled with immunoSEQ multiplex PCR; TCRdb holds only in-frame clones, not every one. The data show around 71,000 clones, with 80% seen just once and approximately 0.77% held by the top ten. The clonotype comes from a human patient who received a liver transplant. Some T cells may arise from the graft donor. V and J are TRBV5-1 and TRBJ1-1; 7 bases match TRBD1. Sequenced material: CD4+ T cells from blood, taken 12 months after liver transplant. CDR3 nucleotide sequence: TGCGCCAGCAGAACAGGGGAATTGATGACTGAAGCTTTCTTT. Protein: CASRTGELMTEAFF.